One sample yielded the 20 T cell receptor beta chains listed below, sequenced in a study of tumor and adjacent non-tumor tissue in lung cancer. The template was RNA from unsorted bulk tissue. The library came from three nested PCR rounds adapted from ARM-PCR protocols. TCRdb redid the calling of the multiplex PCR reads with MiXCR, one entry per CDR3 protein. The data show about 75,000 distinct CDR3 sequences, about three quarters seen once. The sequenced sample consisted of lung tumor tissue. All receptors come from a woman aged 45 to 65 with non-small cell lung cancer.

As concerns this clonotype: Relative to the germline gene, one junction end is altered; a read error may explain this. This chain connects TRBV5-1 to TRBJ2-7; TRBD2 matches at 8 bases. This CDR3 has 15 amino acids. The germline CDR1 and CDR2 sequences are SGHRS and YFSETQ. The CDR3 DNA is TGCGCCAGCCGGACTAGCTGGATCTCTACCTACGAGCAGCACTTC. Translated: CASRTSWISTYEQHF. Full variable domain (rest looked up from reference TRBV5-1 and TRBJ2-7): KAGVTQTPRYLIKTRGQQVTLSCSPISGHRSVSWYQQTPGQGLQFLFEYFSETQRNKGNFPGRFSGRQFSNSRSEMNVSTLELGDSALYLCASRTSWISTYEQHFGPGTRLTVT.

As regards this clonotype: One end of the junction fails to match germline, which may point to a read error. The chain has TRBV24-1 and TRBJ2-4; D perhaps matches TRBD2 (5 bases). Germline assignment: CDR1 KGHDR and CDR2 SFDVKD. CDR3 length: 13 amino acids. This CDR3 reads CATGNGNENIEYF. CDR3 DNA: TGTGCCACCGGGAACGGGAACGAAAACATTGAGTACTTC.

With regard to this clonotype: Because the CDR3 is missing its conserved closing phenylalanine or tryptophan, this is likely a read error. This chain uses TRBV20-1 with TRBJ2-1; tentative D call: TRBD2 (6 bases). V was pared by 4 bases and J by 4 bases, with 17 bases between. The CDR3 totals 15 residues. Germline-derived CDR1 and CDR2 are DFQATT and SNEGSKA (reference sequence). The CDR3 sequence is CSATRTTFLYNEQFL. The CDR3 region has the DNA TGCAGTGCTACACGGACTACTTTCCTTTACAATGAGCAGTTCCTT.

This clonotype was detected ten times or more. The CDR3 DNA is TGCAGTGCTAGGGACACCTACGAGCAGTACTTC. Translation gives CSARDTYEQYF. The chain has TRBV20-1 and TRBJ2-7; perhaps TRBD1 as D (5 bases). The germline V gene encodes CDR1 DFQATT and CDR2 SNEGSKA (reference sequence). The CDR3 has 11 residues. Deletions cut 3 bases from V and 2 bases from J, with 5 bases between.

This clonotype is labeled as medium-sized. CDR3 in amino acids: CASSPRTSGVGEQFF. The CDR3 region has the DNA TGTGCCAGCAGCCCCCGGACTAGCGGGGTGGGTGAGCAGTTCTTC. V is TRBV11-2 and J is TRBJ2-1; 12 bases line up with TRBD2. The V and J ends lost 5 bases and 9 bases, in that order; junction bases with no gene match: 8. Germline V gives CDR1 SGHAT, CDR2 FQNNGV. The CDR3 spans 15 residues. Filled out from reference TRBV11-2 and TRBJ2-1, the complete variable domain reads EAGVAQSPRYKIIEKRQSVAFWCNPISGHATLYWYQQILGQGPKLLIQFQNNGVVDDSQLPKDRFSAERLKGVDSTLKIQPAKLEDSAVYLCASSPRTSGVGEQFFGPGTRLTVL.

The chain joins TRBV29-1 to TRBJ2-5; D unresolved. Germline V gene lookup returns CDR1 SQVTM and CDR2 ANQGSEA. V was shortened by 3 bases and J by 0 bases, with 11 bases between the two germline ends. CDR3 length equals 14 residues. CDR3 nucleotide sequence: TGCAGCGTTGATCTTGCTACGTACCAAGAGACCCAGTACTTC. Its protein is CSVDLATYQETQYF.

Note on this clonotype: This is likely a read error, given that the CDR3 carries no conserved phenylalanine or tryptophan at its end. The V and J genes are TRBV10-2 and TRBJ2-5, with a weak D call TRBD2 (6 bases). Per the germline V gene, CDR1 is WSHSY and CDR2 is SAAADI. CDR3 length: 13 amino acids. CDR3 loop: CARSEREHETQYY. CDR3 nucleotide sequence: TGCGCCAGGAGTGAACGGGAGCACGAGACCCAGTACTAC.

This clonotype was found a few times. The CDR3 ends on some other residue instead of the conserved phenylalanine or tryptophan, so this is likely a read error. The rearrangement joins TRBV5-1 to TRBJ2-3, with a weak D call TRBD2 (5 bases). Germline values: CDR1 SGHRS, CDR2 YFSETQ. The CDR3 spans 16 residues. V dropped 0 bases and J dropped 1 base, with 12 bases sitting between them. The CDR3 reads CASSLVPGIGTDTQYI. The CDR3 DNA reads as TGCGCCAGCAGCTTGGTTCCGGGGATCGGCACAGATACGCAGTATATT.

Of note for this clonotype: The missing conserved phenylalanine or tryptophan at the end of this CDR3 makes a read error likely. The chain recombines TRBV6-2 or TRBV6-3 with TRBJ2-4, with 8 bases fitting TRBD1. This CDR3 is built from 14 residues. Germline V gene sequence: CDR1 MNHEY, CDR2 SVGEGT. V shed 6 bases and J 8 bases; nucleotides not matched to a gene: 9. The CDR3 sequence is CASRNQGQEDIQYI. The CDR3 DNA sequence: TGTGCCAGCAGAAACCAGGGACAGGAGGACATTCAGTACATA.

This clonotype appeared once. One base away lies a much larger clone, so this may be a sequencing read error. The chain has TRBV2 and TRBJ1-5; D unclear. Germline V gene lookup returns CDR1 SNHLY and CDR2 FYNNEI. This CDR3 comprises 13 residues. Trimming took 6 bases from V and 2 from J, leaving 8 bases between them. CDR3 sequence (DNA): TGTGCCAGCAGCCCAGACCGCAATCAGCCCCAGCATTTT. Translating gives CASSPDRNQPQHF.

This clonotype was picked up one time. This chain uses TRBV19 with TRBJ2-1, with a weak D call TRBD1 (6 bases). CDR3 size: 13 residues. CDR1 is LNHDA and CDR2 is SQIVND in the germline V gene (reference sequence). Trimming left V 4 bases short and J 9 bases short, with 13 bases between. CDR3 bases: TGTGCCAGTAGTAAACAGGGAGAAGGTGAGCAGTTCTTC. Its translation is CASSKQGEGEQFF.

As concerns this clonotype: The junction departs from the called germline gene at one end, perhaps through a read error. This sequence joins TRBV4-2 and TRBJ1-2; 9 bases line up with TRBD1. The germline V gene has CDR1 LGHNA and CDR2 YNFKEQ. CDR3 length: 15 residues. The CDR3 loop is CVSGQGTGNPYGYTF. CDR3 coding DNA: TGTGTCAGCGGCCAAGGGACAGGGAACCCCTATGGCTACACCTTC.

The chain couples TRBV29-1 to TRBJ2-7, with 7 bases matching TRBD1. J lost 7 bases, V lost 2 bases, and 17 bases had no gene match. The CDR3 has 16 amino acids. Germline CDR1 is SQVTM and CDR2 is ANQGSEA. The CDR3 here is CSVEPHGTEGTREQYF. The CDR3 nucleotides read TGCAGCGTTGAACCCCACGGGACAGAGGGTACTAGGGAGCAGTACTTC.

A remark on this clonotype: Mismatch with germline at one junction end may stem from a read error. J is TRBJ2-2 and V is TRBV10-3, with 10 bases that match TRBD2. There are 16 residues in the CDR3. Looked up from germline, CDR1 is ENHRY and CDR2 is SYGVKD. CDR3 sequence: CVIPSGLAESTGKLFF. In DNA, the CDR3 is TGTGTCATTCCTTCCGGACTAGCGGAAAGCACCGGGAAGCTGTTTTTT.

Concerning this clonotype: Lacking the conserved final phenylalanine or tryptophan, this CDR3 likely reflects a read error. V usage is TRBV4-2 and J usage is TRBJ2-7; the match to TRBD2 covers 13 bases. Looked up from germline, CDR1 is LGHNA and CDR2 is YNFKEQ. The length of the CDR3 is 18 residues. CDR3: CASNQEGLAGEDHYEQYC. Here the CDR3 DNA reads TGTGCCAGCAACCAAGAAGGACTAGCGGGAGAAGACCACTACGAGCAGTACTGC.

Comment on this clonotype: The junction departs from germline at one end; a sequencing error may be responsible. The rearrangement joins TRBV6-1 to TRBJ2-3; 11 bases agree with TRBD2. Germline assignment: CDR1 MNHNS and CDR2 SASEGT. CDR3 length equals 16 residues. The CDR3 DNA reads TGTGCTAGCAGTGAGACCTTAGCGGGAGGGCACGATGCGCAGTATTTT. This encodes CASSETLAGGHDAQYF.

Regarding this clonotype: It may be a read error: a sequence one base away is much more abundant. The chain has TRBV28 and TRBJ2-7; D is undetermined. From germline, CDR1 is MDHEN and CDR2 SYDVKM. CDR3 size: 14 residues. This CDR3 reads CASNLLIRPYEQYF. Here the CDR3 DNA reads TGTGCCAGCAATTTATTGATCCGCCCCTACGAGCAGTACTTC. The full variable domain, in which reference TRBV28 and TRBJ2-7 provide the parts outside the CDR3, is DVKVTQSSRYLVKRTGEKVFLECVQDMDHENMFWYRQDPGLGLRLIYFSYDVKMKEKGDIPEGYSVSREKKERFSLILESASTNQTSMYLCASNLLIRPYEQYFGPGTRLTVT.

This clonotype was found a few times. The rearrangement uses TRBV7-9 and TRBJ2-5; 7 positions match TRBD1. The germline gives CDR1 SEHNR, CDR2 FQNEAQ (reference sequence). This CDR3 comprises 14 residues. The V gene end was trimmed by 4 bases and the J gene end by 5 bases; junction bases not matched to a gene: 7. The CDR3 reads CASSSLQGRETQYF. The DNA for the CDR3 is TGTGCCAGCAGCTCCCTACAGGGGCGGGAGACCCAGTACTTC.

The table lists this clonotype with many counts. This chain joins TRBV12-3 or TRBV12-4 and TRBJ2-1; no definite D call. The CDR3 has 11 residues. The V and J ends lost 4 bases and 7 bases respectively, with 5 bases between them. Here the CDR3 reads CASSYGNEQFF. DNA of the CDR3: TGTGCCAGCAGTTACGGGAATGAGCAGTTCTTC.

Concerning this clonotype: This could be a read error, since a much larger clone is one nucleotide away. The chain joins TRBV5-1 to TRBJ2-5, with TRBD1 as a possible D gene (5 bases). The V end lost 4 bases, the J end lost 2 bases, and 15 bases lay between the germline ends. The germline gives CDR1 SGHRS, CDR2 YFSETQ. The CDR3 contains 15 residues. This CDR3 is CASSPARTRQETQYF. The CDR3 DNA reads as TGCGCCAGCAGCCCGGCAAGGACACGGCAAGAGACCCAGTACTTC.